This T cell receptor beta chain was obtained from a study of blood T cell repertoires in COVID-19. The germline V gene has CDR1 MNHEY and CDR2 SMNVEV (reference sequence). The CDR3 loop spans 14 amino acids. V was pared by 2 bases and J by 3 bases, with 10 bases between. Sequencing used immunoSEQ multiplex PCR; TCRdb keeps in-frame clones, though not all of them. Of more than 45,000 clones in the sample, more than 75% were seen once. The TCR originated in a man in his sixties with active or convalescent COVID-19. Sample: peripheral blood. The V gene is TRBV27, the J gene TRBJ1-2; no clear D. Here the CDR3 DNA reads TGTGCCAGCAGTTTACACCTAGCTGACTATGGCTACACCTTC. Amino acids: CASSLHLADYGYTF.